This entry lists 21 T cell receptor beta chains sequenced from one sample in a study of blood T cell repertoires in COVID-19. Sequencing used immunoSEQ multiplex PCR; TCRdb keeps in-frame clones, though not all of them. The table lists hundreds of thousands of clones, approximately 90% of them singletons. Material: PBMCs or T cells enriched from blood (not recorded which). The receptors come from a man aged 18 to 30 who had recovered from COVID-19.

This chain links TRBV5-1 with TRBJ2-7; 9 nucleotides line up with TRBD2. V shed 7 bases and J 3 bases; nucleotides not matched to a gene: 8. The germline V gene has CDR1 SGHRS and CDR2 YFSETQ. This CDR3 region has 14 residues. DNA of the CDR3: TGCGCCAGCTGTCCAGCGGGAGGTAGCTACGAGCAGTACTTC. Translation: CASCPAGGSYEQYF.

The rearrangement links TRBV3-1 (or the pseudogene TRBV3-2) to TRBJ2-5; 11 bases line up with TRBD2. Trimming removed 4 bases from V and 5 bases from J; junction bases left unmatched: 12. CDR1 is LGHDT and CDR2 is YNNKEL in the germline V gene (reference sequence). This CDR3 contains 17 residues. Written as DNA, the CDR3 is TGTGCCAGCAGCCGCAGGTCCGGGACTAGCGGCAAGGAGACCCAGTACTTC. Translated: CASSRRSGTSGKETQYF.

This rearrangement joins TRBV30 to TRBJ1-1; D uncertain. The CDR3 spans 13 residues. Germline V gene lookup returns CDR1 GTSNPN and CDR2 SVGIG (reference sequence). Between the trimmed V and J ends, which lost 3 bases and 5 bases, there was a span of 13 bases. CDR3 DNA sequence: TGTGCCTGGAGCCAACAAGGAGTTACTGAAGCTTTCTTT. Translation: CAWSQQGVTEAFF.

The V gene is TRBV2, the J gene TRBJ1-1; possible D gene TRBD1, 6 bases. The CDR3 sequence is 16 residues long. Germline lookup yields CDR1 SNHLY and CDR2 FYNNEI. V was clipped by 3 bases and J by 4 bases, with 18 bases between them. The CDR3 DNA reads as TGTGCCAGCAGTGACCGCCCGGGGGGCGTGGGCACTGAAGCTTTCTTT. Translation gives CASSDRPGGVGTEAFF.

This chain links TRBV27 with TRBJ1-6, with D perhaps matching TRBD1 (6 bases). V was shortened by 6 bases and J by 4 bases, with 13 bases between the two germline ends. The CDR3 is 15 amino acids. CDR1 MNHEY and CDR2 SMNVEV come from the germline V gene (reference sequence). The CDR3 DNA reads TGTGCCAGCAGGCCAGGGGAACGATATAATTCACCCCTCCACTTT. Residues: CASRPGERYNSPLHF.

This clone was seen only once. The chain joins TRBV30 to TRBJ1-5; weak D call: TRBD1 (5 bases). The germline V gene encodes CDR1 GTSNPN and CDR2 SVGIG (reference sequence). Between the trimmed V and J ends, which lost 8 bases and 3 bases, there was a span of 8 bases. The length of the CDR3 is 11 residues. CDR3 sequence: CAGGVNQPQHF. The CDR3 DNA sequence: TGTGCCGGAGGGGTCAATCAGCCCCAGCATTTT.

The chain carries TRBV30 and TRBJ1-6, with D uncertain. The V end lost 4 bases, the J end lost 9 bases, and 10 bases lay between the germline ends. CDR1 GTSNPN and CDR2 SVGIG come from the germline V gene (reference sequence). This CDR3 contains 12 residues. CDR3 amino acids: CAWTLRGSPLHF. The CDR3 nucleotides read TGTGCCTGGACCCTGCGTGGTTCACCCCTCCACTTT. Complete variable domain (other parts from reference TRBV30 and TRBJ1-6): SQTIHQWPATLVQPVGSPLSLECTVEGTSNPNLYWYRQAAGRGLQLLFYSVGIGQISSEVPQNLSASRPQDRQFILSSKKLLLSDSGFYLCAWTLRGSPLHFGNGTRLTVT.

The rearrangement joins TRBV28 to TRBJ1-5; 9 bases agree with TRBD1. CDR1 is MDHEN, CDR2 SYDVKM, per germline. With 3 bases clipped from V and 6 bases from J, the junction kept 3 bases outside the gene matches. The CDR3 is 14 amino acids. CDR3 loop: CASSFGQGTQPQHF. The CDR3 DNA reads TGTGCCAGCAGTTTTGGACAGGGGACTCAGCCCCAGCATTTT.

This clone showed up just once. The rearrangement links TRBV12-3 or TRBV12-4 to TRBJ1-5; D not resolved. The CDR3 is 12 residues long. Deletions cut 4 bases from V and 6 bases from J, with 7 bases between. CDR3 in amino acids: CASSWGGQPQHF. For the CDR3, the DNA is TGTGCCAGCAGTTGGGGAGGTCAGCCCCAGCATTTT.

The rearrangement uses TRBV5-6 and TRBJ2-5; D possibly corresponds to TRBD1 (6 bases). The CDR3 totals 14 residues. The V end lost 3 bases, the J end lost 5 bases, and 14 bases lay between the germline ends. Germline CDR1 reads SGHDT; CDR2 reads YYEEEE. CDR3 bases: TGTGCCAGCAGCTCACAGGGCTCGTCTGAGACCCAGTACTTC. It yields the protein CASSSQGSSETQYF.

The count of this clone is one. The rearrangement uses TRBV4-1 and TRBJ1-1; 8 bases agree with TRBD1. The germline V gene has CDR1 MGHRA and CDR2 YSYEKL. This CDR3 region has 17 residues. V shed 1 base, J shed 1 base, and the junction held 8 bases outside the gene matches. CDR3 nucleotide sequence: TGCGCCAGCAGCCAAGGCCTCGCGACAGGGGCGAACACTGAAGCTTTCTTT. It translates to CASSQGLATGANTEAFF.

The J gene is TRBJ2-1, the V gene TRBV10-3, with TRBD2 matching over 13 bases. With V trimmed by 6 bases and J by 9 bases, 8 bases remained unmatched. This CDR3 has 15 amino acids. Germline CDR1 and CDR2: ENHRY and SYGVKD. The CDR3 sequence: CAISARTSGRGEQFF. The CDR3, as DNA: TGTGCCATCAGCGCCCGGACTAGCGGGAGAGGTGAGCAGTTCTTC.

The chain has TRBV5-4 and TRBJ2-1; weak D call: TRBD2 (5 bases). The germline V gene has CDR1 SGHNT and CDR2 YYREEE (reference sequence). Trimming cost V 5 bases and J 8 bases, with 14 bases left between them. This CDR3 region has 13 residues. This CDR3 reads CASSRPPGDEQFF. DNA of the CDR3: TGTGCCAGCAGTAGGCCGCCCGGGGATGAGCAGTTCTTC.

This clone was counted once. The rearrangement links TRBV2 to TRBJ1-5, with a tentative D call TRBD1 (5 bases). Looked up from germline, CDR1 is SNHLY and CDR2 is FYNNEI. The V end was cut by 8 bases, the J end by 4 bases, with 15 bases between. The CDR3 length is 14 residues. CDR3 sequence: CASANAQGNQPQHF. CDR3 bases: TGTGCCAGCGCCAATGCCCAGGGAAATCAGCCCCAGCATTTT.

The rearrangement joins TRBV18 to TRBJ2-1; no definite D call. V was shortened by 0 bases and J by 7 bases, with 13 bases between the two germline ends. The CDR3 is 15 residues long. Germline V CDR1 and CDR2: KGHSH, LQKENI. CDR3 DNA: TGTGCCAGCTCACCACCGTCTTTGTACGGGAATGAGCAGTTCTTC. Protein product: CASSPPSLYGNEQFF.

In DNA form, the CDR3 reads TGTGCCAGCAGCTTAGGGGGGCTAGGTCTCGCCGAGCAGTACTTC. Its translation is CASSLGGLGLAEQYF. This chain links TRBV7-2 with TRBJ2-7, with D perhaps TRBD1 (6 bases). V shed 1 base and J shed 6 bases, with 16 bases lying between them. The CDR3 is 15 amino acids. Germline assignment: CDR1 SGHTA and CDR2 FQGNSA.

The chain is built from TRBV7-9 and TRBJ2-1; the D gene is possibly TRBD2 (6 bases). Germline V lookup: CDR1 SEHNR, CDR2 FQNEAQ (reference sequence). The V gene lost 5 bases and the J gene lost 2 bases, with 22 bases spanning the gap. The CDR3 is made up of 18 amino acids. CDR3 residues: CASSGKRGGTGTYNEQFF. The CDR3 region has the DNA TGTGCCAGCAGCGGAAAAAGGGGCGGGACGGGCACCTACAATGAGCAGTTCTTC.

The CDR3 region is CASRRQGRDSNQPQHF. The CDR3 DNA sequence: TGTGCCAGTAGGAGACAGGGGAGGGATAGCAATCAGCCCCAGCATTTT. J is TRBJ1-5 and V is TRBV19; 8 positions match TRBD1. V shed 6 bases and J 0 bases; nucleotides not matched to a gene: 7. The CDR3 is 16 residues long. Per the germline V gene, CDR1 is LNHDA and CDR2 is SQIVND (reference sequence).

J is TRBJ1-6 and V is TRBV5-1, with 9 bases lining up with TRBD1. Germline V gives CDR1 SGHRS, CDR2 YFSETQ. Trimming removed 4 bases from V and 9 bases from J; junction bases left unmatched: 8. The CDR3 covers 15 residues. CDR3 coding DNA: TGCGCCAGCAGCCCCCGGACAGGGGAGGCTTCACCCCTCCACTTT. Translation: CASSPRTGEASPLHF.

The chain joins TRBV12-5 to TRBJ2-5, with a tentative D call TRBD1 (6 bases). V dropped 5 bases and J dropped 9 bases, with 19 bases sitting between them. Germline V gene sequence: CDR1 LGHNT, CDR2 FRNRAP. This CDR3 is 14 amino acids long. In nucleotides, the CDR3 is TGTGCTAGTGGTCCACAGGGTGGCCTGGCGGCCCAGTACTTC. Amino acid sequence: CASGPQGGLAAQYF.

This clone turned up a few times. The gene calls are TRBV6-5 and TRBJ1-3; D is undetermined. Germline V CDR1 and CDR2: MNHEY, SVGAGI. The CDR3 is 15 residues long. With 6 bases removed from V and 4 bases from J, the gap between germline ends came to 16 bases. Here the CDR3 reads CASSWTAGMGNTIYF. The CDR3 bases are TGTGCCAGCAGCTGGACCGCGGGGATGGGAAACACCATATATTTT.